The T cell receptor beta chain described here comes from a study of tumor and adjacent non-tumor tissue in lung cancer. Overall study context: Samples averaged around 4 million productive TCRbeta reads each.

The V end lost 5 bases, the J end lost 2 bases, and 11 bases lay between the germline ends. The CDR3 sequence is 14 residues long. Germline V gene lookup returns CDR1 SGHAT and CDR2 FQNNGV. The template was RNA from unsorted bulk tissue. Between August and November 2014, newly diagnosed, chemotherapy-naive lung cancer patients underwent thoracic surgery in China. Remarks on this clonotype: The conserved phenylalanine or tryptophan normally closing the CDR3 is absent here, so this likely arose from a read error.

A modified ARM-PCR protocol with three rounds of nested PCR amplified TCRbeta. One entry per CDR3 protein, called by TCRdb with MiXCR from the multiplex PCR reads. This sample has about 110,000 distinct CDR3 sequences, with roughly 74% found just once. What was sequenced was lung tumor tissue. This receptor was obtained from a woman aged 60-75 years with non-small cell lung cancer. V usage is TRBV11-2 and J usage is TRBJ2-3; D is possibly TRBD1 (5 bases). In nucleotides, the CDR3 is TGTGCCAGCAGCCTGGGGCTAGTCACAGATACGCAGTATCTT. Residues: CASSLGLVTDTQYL.